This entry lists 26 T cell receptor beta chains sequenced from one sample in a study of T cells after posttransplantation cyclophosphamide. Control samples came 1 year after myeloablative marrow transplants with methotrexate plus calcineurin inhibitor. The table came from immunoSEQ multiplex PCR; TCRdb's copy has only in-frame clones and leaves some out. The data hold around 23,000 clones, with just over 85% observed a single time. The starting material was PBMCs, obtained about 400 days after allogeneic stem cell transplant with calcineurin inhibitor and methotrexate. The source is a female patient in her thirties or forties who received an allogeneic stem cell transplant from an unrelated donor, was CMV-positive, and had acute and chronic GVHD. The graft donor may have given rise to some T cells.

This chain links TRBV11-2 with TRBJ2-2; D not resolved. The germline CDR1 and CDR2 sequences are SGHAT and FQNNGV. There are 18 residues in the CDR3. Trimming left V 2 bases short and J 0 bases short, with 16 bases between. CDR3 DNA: TGTGCCAGCAGCTTATTTTACCCAGAATACGCGAACACCGGGGAGCTGTTTTTT. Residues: CASSLFYPEYANTGELFF.

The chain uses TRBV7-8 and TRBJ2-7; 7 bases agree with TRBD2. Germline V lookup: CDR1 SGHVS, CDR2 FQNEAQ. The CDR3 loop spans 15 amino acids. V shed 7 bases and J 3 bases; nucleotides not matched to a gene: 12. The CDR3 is CASNPKSGVYYEQYF. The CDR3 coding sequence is TGTGCCAGCAACCCTAAAAGCGGGGTTTACTACGAGCAGTACTTC.

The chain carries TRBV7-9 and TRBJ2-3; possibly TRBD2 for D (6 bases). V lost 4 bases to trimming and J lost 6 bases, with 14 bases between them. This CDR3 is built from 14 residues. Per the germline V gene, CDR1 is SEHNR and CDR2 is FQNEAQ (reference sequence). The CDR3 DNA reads TGTGCCAGCAGCTCCACCGCGGGGAGGGATACGCAGTATTTT. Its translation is CASSSTAGRDTQYF.

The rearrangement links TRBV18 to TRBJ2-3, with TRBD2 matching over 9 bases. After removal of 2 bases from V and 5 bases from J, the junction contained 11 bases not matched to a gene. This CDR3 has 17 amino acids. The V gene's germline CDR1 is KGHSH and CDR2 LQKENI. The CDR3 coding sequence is TGTGCCAGCTCACCAAGGGTGATAGCGGGAGAGGGAGATACGCAGTATTTT. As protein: CASSPRVIAGEGDTQYF.

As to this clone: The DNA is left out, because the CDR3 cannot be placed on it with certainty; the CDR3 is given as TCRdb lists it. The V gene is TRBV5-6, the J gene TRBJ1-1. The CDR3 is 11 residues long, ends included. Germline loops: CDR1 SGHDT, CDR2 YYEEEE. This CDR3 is CASSFGEGAFF.

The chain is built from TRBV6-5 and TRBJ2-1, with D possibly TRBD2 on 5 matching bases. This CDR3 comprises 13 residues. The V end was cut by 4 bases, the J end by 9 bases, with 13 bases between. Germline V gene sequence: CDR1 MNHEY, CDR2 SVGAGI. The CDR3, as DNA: TGTGCCAGCAGTTCTGAGGGTTGGGGTGAGCAGTTCTTC. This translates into CASSSEGWGEQFF.

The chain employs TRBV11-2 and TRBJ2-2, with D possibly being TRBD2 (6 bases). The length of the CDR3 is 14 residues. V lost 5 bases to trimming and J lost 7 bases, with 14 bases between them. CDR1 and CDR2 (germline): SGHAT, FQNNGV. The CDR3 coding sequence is TGTGCCAGCAGCCTCTCTAGCGTTGGCGGGGAGCTGTTTTTT. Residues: CASSLSSVGGELFF. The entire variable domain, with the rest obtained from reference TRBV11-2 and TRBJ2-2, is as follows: EAGVAQSPRYKIIEKRQSVAFWCNPISGHATLYWYQQILGQGPKLLIQFQNNGVVDDSQLPKDRFSAERLKGVDSTLKIQPAKLEDSAVYLCASSLSSVGGELFFGEGSRLTVL.

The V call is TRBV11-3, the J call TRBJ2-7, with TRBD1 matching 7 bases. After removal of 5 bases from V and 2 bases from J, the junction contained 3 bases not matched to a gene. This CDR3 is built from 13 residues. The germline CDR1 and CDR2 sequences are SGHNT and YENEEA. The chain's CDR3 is CASSRGPTYEQYF. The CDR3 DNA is TGTGCCAGCAGCAGGGGGCCCACCTACGAGCAGTACTTC.

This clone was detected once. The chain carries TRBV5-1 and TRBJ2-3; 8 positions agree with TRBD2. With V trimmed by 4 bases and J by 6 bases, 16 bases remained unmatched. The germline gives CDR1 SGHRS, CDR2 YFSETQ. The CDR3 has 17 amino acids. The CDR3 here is CASSPGRGGGTPDTQYF. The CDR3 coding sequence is TGCGCCAGCAGCCCTGGCAGGGGCGGGGGGACCCCCGATACGCAGTATTTT. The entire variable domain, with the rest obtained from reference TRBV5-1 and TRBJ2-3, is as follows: KAGVTQTPRYLIKTRGQQVTLSCSPISGHRSVSWYQQTPGQGLQFLFEYFSETQRNKGNFPGRFSGRQFSNSRSEMNVSTLELGDSALYLCASSPGRGGGTPDTQYFGPGTRLTVL.

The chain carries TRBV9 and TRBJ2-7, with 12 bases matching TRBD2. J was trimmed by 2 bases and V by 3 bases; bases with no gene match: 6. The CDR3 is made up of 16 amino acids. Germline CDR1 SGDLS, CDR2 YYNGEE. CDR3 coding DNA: TGTGCCAGCAGCGATCGGACTAGCGGGGCCCCCTACGAGCAGTACTTC. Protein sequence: CASSDRTSGAPYEQYF.

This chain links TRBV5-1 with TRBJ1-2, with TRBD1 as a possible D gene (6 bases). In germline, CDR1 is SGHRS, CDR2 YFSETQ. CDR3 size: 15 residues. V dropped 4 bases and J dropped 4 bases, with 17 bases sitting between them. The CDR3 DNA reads TGCGCCAGCAGCCTTCTCCGGACAGAACCCTATGGCTACACCTTC. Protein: CASSLLRTEPYGYTF.

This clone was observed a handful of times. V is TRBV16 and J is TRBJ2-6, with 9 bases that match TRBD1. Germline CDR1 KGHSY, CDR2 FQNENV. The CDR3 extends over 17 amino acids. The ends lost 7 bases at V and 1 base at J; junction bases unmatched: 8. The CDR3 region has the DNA TGTGCCAGCATATCCGGGACAGGGTTTTCTGGGGCCAACGTCCTGACTTTC. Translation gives CASISGTGFSGANVLTF. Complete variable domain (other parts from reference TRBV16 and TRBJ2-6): GEEVAQTPKHLVRGEGQKAKLYCAPIKGHSYVFWYQQVLKNEFKFLISFQNENVFDETGMPKERFSAKCLPNSPCSLEIQATKLEDSAVYFCASISGTGFSGANVLTFGAGSRLTVL.

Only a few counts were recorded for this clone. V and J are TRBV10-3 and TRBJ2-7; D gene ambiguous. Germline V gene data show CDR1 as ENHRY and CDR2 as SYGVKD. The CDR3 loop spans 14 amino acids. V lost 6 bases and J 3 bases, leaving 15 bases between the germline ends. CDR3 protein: CAISPGLESYEQYF. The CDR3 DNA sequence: TGTGCCATCAGCCCCGGCCTAGAAAGCTACGAGCAGTACTTC.

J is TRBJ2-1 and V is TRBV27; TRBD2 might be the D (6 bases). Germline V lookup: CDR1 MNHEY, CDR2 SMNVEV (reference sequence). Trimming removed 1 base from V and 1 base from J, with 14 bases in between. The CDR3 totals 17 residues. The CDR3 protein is CASSLWGRGSSYNEQFF. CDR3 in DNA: TGTGCCAGCAGTTTATGGGGTCGGGGGAGTTCCTACAATGAGCAGTTCTTC.

The CDR3 DNA sequence: TGTGCCAGCAGCGTAGATGTAAGCGGGGGCACCGGGGAGCTGTTTTTT. This sequence encodes CASSVDVSGGTGELFF. The V gene is TRBV9, the J gene TRBJ2-2; 8 bases map to TRBD2. CDR3 size: 16 residues. Per the germline V gene, CDR1 is SGDLS and CDR2 is YYNGEE. Trimming took 0 bases from V and 4 from J; bases not matched to a gene: 5.

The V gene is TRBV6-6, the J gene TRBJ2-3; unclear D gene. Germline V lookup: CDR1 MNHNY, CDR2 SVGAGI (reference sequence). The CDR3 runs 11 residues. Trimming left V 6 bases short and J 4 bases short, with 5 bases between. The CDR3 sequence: CASRLADTQYF. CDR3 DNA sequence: TGTGCCAGCAGATTAGCAGATACGCAGTATTTT.

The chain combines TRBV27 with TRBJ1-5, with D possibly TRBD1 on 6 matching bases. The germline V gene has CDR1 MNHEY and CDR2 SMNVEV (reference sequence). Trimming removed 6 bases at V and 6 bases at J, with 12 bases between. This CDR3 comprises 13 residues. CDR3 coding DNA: TGTGCCAGCAGGAATAGGGGGAGTCAGCCCCAGCATTTT. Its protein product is CASRNRGSQPQHF.

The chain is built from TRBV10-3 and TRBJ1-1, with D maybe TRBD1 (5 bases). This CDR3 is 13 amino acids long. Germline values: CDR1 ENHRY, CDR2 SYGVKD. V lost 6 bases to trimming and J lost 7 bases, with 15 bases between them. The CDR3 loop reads CAISPGGEDEAFF. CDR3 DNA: TGTGCCATCAGCCCCGGGGGGGAGGATGAAGCTTTCTTT.

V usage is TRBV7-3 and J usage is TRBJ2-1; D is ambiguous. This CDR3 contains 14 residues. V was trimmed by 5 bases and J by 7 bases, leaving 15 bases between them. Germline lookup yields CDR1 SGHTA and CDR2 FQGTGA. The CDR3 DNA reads TGTGCCAGCAGCATCGGGTCTCCCCCTAATGAGCAGTTCTTC. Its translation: CASSIGSPPNEQFF.

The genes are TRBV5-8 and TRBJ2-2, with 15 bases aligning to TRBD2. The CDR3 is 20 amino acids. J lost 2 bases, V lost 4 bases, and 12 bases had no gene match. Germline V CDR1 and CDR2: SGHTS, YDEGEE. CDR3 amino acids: CASSNGLAGGPESNTGELFF. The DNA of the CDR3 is TGTGCCAGCAGCAACGGACTAGCGGGAGGGCCGGAATCTAACACCGGGGAGCTGTTTTTT.

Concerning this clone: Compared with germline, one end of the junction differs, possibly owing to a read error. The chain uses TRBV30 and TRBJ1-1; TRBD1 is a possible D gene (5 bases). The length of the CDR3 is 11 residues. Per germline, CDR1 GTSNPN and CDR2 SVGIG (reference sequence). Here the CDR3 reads CAFAAIRGAAF. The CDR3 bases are TGTGCCTTTGCCGCCATTAGGGGTGCTGCTTTT.

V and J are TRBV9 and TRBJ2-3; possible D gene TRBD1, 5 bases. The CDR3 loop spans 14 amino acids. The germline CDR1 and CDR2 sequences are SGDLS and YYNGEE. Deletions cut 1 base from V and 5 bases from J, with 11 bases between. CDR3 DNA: TGTGCCAGCAGCGTACAGGGTCAGGAAGATACGCAGTATTTT. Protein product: CASSVQGQEDTQYF.

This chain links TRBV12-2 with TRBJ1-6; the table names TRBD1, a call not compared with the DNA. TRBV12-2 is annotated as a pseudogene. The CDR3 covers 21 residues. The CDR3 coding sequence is TGTGCAAGTCGCTTAATCAAGGTAATTAAGACAGGATGCTCCTATAATTCACCCCTCCACTTT. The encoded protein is CASRLIKVIKTGCSYNSPLHF.

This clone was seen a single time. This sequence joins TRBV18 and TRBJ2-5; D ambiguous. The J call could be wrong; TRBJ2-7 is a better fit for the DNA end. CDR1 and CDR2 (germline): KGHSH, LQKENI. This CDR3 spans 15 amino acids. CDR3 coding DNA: TGTGCCAGCTCACCCGACTCCGCCGCGTTGTACGAGCAGTACTTC. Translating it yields CASSPDSAALYEQYF.

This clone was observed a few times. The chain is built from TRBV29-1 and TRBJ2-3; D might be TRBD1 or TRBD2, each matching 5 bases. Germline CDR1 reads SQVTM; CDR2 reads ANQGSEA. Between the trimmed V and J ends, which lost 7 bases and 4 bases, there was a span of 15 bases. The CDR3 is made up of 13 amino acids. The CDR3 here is CSAEGQGSDTQYF. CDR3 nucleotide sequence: TGCAGCGCTGAGGGGCAGGGCTCAGATACGCAGTATTTT.

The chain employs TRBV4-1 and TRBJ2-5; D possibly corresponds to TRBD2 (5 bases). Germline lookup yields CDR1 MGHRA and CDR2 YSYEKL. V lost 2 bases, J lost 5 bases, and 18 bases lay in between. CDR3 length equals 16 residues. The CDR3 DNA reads TGCGCCAGCAGCCAAATACGTGCGGGCCTTGGGGAGACCCAGTACTTC. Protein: CASSQIRAGLGETQYF.